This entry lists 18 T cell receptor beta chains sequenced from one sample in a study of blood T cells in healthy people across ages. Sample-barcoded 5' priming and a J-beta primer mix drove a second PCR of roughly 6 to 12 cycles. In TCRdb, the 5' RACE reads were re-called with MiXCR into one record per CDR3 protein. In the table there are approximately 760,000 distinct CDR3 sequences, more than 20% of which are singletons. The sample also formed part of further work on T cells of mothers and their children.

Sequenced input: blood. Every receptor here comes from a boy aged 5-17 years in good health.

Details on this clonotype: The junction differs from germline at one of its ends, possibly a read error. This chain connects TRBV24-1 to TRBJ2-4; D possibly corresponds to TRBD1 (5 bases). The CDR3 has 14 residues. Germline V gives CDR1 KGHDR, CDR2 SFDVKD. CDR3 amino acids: CATSADPPKDIQCF. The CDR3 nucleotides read TGTGCCACCAGTGCTGACCCTCCCAAGGACATTCAGTGCTTC.

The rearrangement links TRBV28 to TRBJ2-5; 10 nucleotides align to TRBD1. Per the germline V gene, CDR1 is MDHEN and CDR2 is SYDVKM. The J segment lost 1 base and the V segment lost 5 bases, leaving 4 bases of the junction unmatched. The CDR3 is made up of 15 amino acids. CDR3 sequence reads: CASSDRGRPQETQYF. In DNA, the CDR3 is TGTGCCAGCAGTGACAGGGGGCGCCCCCAAGAGACCCAGTACTTC. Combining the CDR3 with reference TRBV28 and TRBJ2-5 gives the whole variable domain DVKVTQSSRYLVKRTGEKVFLECVQDMDHENMFWYRQDPGLGLRLIYFSYDVKMKEKGDIPEGYSVSREKKERFSLILESASTNQTSMYLCASSDRGRPQETQYFGPGTRLLVL.

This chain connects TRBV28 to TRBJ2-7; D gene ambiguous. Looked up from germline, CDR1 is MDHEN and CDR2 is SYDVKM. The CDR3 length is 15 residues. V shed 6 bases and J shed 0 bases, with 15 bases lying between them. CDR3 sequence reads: CASSRTSDRSYEQYF. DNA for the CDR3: TGTGCCAGCAGCCGCACAAGTGACCGCTCCTACGAGCAGTACTTC.

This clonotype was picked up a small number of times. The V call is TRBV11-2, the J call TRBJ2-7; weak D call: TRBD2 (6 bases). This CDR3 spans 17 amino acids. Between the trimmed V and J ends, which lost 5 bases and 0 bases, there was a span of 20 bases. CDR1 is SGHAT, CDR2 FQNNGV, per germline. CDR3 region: CASSLILASVGSYEQYF. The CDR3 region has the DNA TGTGCCAGCAGCCTGATCCTCGCTAGCGTTGGCTCCTACGAGCAGTACTTC.

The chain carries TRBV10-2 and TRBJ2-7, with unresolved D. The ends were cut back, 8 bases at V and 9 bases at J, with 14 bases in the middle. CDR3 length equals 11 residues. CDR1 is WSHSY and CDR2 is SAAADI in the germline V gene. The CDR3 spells CASGNSGGQYF. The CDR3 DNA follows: TGCGCCAGCGGCAATTCTGGTGGGCAGTACTTC.

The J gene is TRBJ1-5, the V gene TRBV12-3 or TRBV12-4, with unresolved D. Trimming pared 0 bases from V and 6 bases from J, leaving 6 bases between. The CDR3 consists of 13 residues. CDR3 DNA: TGTGCCAGCAGTTTAGCAGGAAGTCAGCCCCAGCATTTT. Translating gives CASSLAGSQPQHF.

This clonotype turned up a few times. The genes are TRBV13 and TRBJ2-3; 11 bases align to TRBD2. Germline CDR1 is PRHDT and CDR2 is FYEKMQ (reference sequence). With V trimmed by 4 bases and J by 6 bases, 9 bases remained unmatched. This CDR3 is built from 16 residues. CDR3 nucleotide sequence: TGTGCCAGCAGCTACGCCGGGACTAGCGGTTTTGATACGCAGTATTTT. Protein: CASSYAGTSGFDTQYF.

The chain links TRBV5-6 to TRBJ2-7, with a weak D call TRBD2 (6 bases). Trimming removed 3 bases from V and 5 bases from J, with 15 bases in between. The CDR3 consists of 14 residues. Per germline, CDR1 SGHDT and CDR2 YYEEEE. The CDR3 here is CASSYETRSHEQYF. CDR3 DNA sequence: TGTGCCAGCAGCTACGAGACTAGGAGCCACGAGCAGTACTTC.

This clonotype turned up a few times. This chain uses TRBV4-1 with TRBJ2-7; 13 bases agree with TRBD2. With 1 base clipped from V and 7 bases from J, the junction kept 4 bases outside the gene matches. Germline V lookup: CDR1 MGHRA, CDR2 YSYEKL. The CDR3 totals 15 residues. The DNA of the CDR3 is TGCGCCAGCAGCCAAGTTAGGACTAGCGGGAGAGAGCAGTACTTC. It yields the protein CASSQVRTSGREQYF.

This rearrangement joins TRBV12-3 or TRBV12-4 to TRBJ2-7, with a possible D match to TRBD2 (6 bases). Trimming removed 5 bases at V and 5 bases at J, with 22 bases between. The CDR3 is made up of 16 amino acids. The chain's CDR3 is CASSVDWSGSNNEQYF. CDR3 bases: TGTGCCAGCAGTGTCGACTGGTCCGGGAGTAACAACGAGCAGTACTTC.

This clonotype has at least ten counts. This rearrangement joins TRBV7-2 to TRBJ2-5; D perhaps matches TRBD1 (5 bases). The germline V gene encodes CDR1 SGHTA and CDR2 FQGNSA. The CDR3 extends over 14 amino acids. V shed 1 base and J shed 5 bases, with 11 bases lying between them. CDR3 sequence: CASSLGGVGETQYF. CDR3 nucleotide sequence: TGTGCCAGCAGCTTAGGGGGCGTAGGTGAGACCCAGTACTTC.

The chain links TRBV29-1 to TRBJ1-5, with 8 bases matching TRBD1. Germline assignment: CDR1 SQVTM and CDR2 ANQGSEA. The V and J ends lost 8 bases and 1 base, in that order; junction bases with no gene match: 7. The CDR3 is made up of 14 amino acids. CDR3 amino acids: CSILTGASNQPQHF. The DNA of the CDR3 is TGCAGCATATTGACAGGGGCAAGCAATCAGCCCCAGCATTTT.

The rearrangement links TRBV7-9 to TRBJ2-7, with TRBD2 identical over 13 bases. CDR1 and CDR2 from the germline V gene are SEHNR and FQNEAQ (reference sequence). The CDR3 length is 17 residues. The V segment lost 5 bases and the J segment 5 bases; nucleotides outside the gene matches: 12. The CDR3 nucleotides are TGTGCCAGCAGCGGGGGACTAGCGGGAATTAGCGGGGACGAGCAGTACTTC. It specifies CASSGGLAGISGDEQYF.

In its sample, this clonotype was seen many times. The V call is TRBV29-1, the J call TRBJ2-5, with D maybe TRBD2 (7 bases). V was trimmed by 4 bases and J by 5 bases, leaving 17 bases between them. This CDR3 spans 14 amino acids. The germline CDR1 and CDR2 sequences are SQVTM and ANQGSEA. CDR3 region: CSVAMGGARETQYF. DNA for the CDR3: TGCAGCGTTGCCATGGGGGGGGCAAGGGAGACCCAGTACTTC.

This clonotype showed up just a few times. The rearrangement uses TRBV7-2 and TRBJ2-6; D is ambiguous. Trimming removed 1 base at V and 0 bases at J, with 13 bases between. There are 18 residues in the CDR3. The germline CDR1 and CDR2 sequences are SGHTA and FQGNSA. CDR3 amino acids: CASSLDSRRYSGANVLTF. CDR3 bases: TGTGCCAGCAGCTTAGACTCTAGGCGGTACTCTGGGGCCAACGTCCTGACTTTC.

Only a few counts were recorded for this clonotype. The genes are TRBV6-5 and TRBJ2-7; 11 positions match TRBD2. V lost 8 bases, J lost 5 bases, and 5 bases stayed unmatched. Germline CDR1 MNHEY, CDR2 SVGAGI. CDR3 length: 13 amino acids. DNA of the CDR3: TGTGCCAGCGCGACTAGCGGGATCGACGAGCAGTACTTC. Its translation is CASATSGIDEQYF.

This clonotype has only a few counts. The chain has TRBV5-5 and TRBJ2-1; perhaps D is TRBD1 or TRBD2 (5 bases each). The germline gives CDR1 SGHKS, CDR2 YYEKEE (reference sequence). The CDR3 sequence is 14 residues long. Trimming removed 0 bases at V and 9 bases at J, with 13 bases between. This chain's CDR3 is CASSLVLGVLEQFF. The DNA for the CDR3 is TGTGCCAGCAGCTTGGTCCTGGGGGTCCTTGAGCAGTTCTTC.

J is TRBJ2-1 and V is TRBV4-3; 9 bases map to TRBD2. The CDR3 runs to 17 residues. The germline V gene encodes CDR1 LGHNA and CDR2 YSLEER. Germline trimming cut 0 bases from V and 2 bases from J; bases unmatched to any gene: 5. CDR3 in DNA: TGCGCCAGCAGCCAAGATCCCCAGCGGGGGGCCTACAATGAGCAGTTCTTC. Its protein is CASSQDPQRGAYNEQFF.